This TCR beta chain was sequenced for a study of OX40 agonist ivuxolimab in advanced cancers. Study-level information: Patients received ivuxolimab, an intravenous treatment, every 2 weeks at 0.01 to 10 mg/kg.

Broader study findings: The antigen specificity of the peripheral T cells (those that were expanded) was not determined. On average, CD8+ T cells showed a greater number of expanded clones than CD4+.

Assay used: immunoSEQ multiplex PCR; TCRdb lists only in-frame clones, some missing. The sample comprises around 15,000 clones, 80% of which are singletons, and around 37% rests with the top ten. Comments on this clone: Its target is not known.

Autoimmune disease history or systemic immunosuppression led to patients being barred. This CDR3 is built from 14 residues. J gave up 4 bases and V 6 bases, and 7 bases lay outside the gene matches. Germline assignment: CDR1 LNHDA and CDR2 SQIVND (reference sequence). The rearrangement links TRBV19 to TRBJ1-1; 8 positions agree with TRBD1. The starting material was CD4+ or CD8+ T cells sorted from blood, obtained in a trial of the OX40 agonist ivuxolimab. The TCR sequence derives from an adult with an advanced solid tumor such as melanoma, head and neck, liver or kidney cancer. In nucleotides, the CDR3 is TGTGCCAGTAGAGTACAGGGGGGTGGCACTGAAGCTTTCTTT. It specifies CASRVQGGGTEAFF.